Listed below are T cell receptor beta chains from one sample, sequenced in a study of PD-L1 blockade in urothelial cancer. Profiled with immunoSEQ multiplex PCR; TCRdb holds only in-frame clones, not every one. The top ten hold under 2% of the sample, which has around 100,000 clones, roughly 89% seen once. Sample: PBMCs, taken around atezolizumab (anti-PD-L1) treatment. These receptors originate from a man aged 60-69 years with urothelial cancer. Both conserved end residues are part of each CDR3. Fields, in order: D gene, V gene, clone size, J gene, CDR3 DNA, CDR3 protein. A D gene is named only where the DNA matches it firmly. Rows give clone size only sometimes, using once, few, many, or a class for an expanded clone.

TRBD2	TRBV30	-	TRBJ2-3	TGTGCCTGGAGTGGAGAGAGGACTAGCGGCACAGATACGCAGTATTTT	CAWSGERTSGTDTQYF
-	TRBV7-5	-	TRBJ2-3	TGTGCCAGAAGCTTAAGCCGACTAGCGGGAGGGCGGGAAGATACGCAGTATTTT	CARSLSRLAGGREDTQYF
TRBD1	TRBV19	-	TRBJ2-2	TGTGCCAGTAGACAGACAGGGGGCGCGTCCGGGGAGCTGTTTTTT	CASRQTGGASGELFF
TRBD2	TRBV28	-	TRBJ2-5	TGTGCCAGCCCCTGGGGGGGGGAGACCCAGTACTTC	CASPWGGETQYF
TRBD2	TRBV7-3	-	TRBJ2-1	TGTGCCAGCAGCTTAGGACTAGTCTCCTACAATGAGCAGTTCTTC	CASSLGLVSYNEQFF
TRBD2	TRBV7-2	-	TRBJ2-7	TGTGCCAGCAGCTTCGGACTAGCGGGACAGTACGAGCAGTACTTC	CASSFGLAGQYEQYF
TRBD1	TRBV30	-	TRBJ2-7	TGTGCCTGGACCGGACGGGGGACAGGGAGATTTAGGGAGCAGTACTTC	CAWTGRGTGRFREQYF
-	TRBV28	-	TRBJ2-7	TGTGCCAGCATCCGGGACACAAACAACCACGAGCAGTACTTC	CASIRDTNNHEQYF
-	TRBV7-9	-	TRBJ2-7	TGTGCCAGCAGCTACCGAGGACGGGAATCCTACGAGCAGTACTTC	CASSYRGRESYEQYF
-	TRBV6-1	-	TRBJ2-7	TGTGCCAGCAGTGAAAGGAGGGGGGGGAGCGGGACCTACGAGCAGTACTTC	CASSERRGGSGTYEQYF
-	TRBV19	-	TRBJ2-7	TGTGCCAGTACCCTCGAGGGCAGGGGTGGAGAGCAGTACTTC	CASTLEGRGGEQYF
-	TRBV30	-	TRBJ1-2	TGTGCCTGGAACACACCGGTATATTGGGAGGGCTACACCTTC	CAWNTPVYWEGYTF
-	TRBV4-1	-	TRBJ1-2	TGCGCCAGCAGCCAAGATAGGTTTGGGTCAGGGGCGGATGGCTACACCTTC	CASSQDRFGSGADGYTF
TRBD2	TRBV28	-	TRBJ2-3	TGTGCCAGCAGTTTAGGAGGGAGGGCGTCAGATACGCAGTATTTT	CASSLGGRASDTQYF
-	TRBV30	-	TRBJ2-5	TGTGCCTGGACCCTAGGGGTTCAGGGGGAGGCCCAGTACTTC	CAWTLGVQGEAQYF
-	TRBV28	-	TRBJ2-4	TGTGCCAGCAGTTTAACCTTAGGGGTAGCCAAAAACATTCAGTACTTC	CASSLTLGVAKNIQYF
-	TRBV5-8	-	TRBJ1-1	TGTGCCAGCAGCGGGGCAGGGGACACAGTGAACACTGAAGCTTTCTTT	CASSGAGDTVNTEAFF
-	TRBV7-2	-	TRBJ2-7	TGTGCCAGCAGCTTATTGGACACATCCACCTACGAGCAGTACTTC	CASSLLDTSTYEQYF
TRBD2	TRBV29-1	-	TRBJ2-5	TGCAGCGCAACGGGGGGAAAGCGGGCCCAAGAGACCCAGTACTTC	CSATGGKRAQETQYF
TRBD2	TRBV10-3	-	TRBJ2-5	TGTGCCATCAGGGGGGGGGAGGAGACCCAGTACTTC	CAIRGGEETQYF
-	TRBV4-3	-	TRBJ1-2	TGCGCCAGCAGCCAAGAAGTGAGGAAGGACAGCTATGGCTACACCTTC	CASSQEVRKDSYGYTF
TRBD1	TRBV10-3	few	TRBJ2-7	TGTGCCATCAGCGCTAGAGGGGACAGCTCCTACGAGCAGTACTTC	CAISARGDSSYEQYF
TRBD2	TRBV7-3	-	TRBJ2-3	TGTGCCAGCAGCTTACAAATGGCGGGGGGTGGGGCAGATACGCAGTATTTT	CASSLQMAGGGADTQYF
-	TRBV25-1	-	TRBJ1-3	TGTGCCAGCAGTCGAGAACCCGTCCGGTATTTT	CASSREPVRYF
TRBD2	TRBV7-2	-	TRBJ2-3	TGTGCCAGCAGCTTAGGTGCGGGGGGCGGAGATACGCAGTATTTT	CASSLGAGGGDTQYF
TRBD1	TRBV19	-	TRBJ1-1	TGTGCCAGTAGTATTCCGCAGGGGGCTGTCACTGAAGCTTTCTTT	CASSIPQGAVTEAFF
TRBD1	TRBV2	-	TRBJ2-1	TGTGCCAGCAGTGGGACAGGGACGGGTGAGCAGTTCTTC	CASSGTGTGEQFF
-	TRBV4-3	once	TRBJ1-2	TGCGCCAGCAGTTTGCGACAGGATACCTATGGCTACACCTTC	CASSLRQDTYGYTF
-	TRBV30	once	TRBJ2-6	TGTGCCTGGAGTCCACTTACTGGGGCCAACGTCCTGACTTTC	CAWSPLTGANVLTF
TRBD1	TRBV5-6	-	TRBJ1-6	TGTGCCAGCAGCTTGGGGGACAGGGAAAATTCACCCCTCCACTTT	CASSLGDRENSPLHF
TRBD2	TRBV4-2	once	TRBJ2-5	TGTGCCAGCAGCCAAAATAGCGGGGGGCAAGAGACCCAGTACTTC	CASSQNSGGQETQYF
TRBD2	TRBV4-1	few	TRBJ2-1	TGCGCCAGCAGCCCCCGGGTAGCGGGAACCTACAATGAGCAGTTCTTC	CASSPRVAGTYNEQFF
TRBD2	TRBV10-2	-	TRBJ2-7	TGCGCCAGCAGTGAGCCCTGGACTAGCGGGAGGGCCTTCTACGAGCAGTACTTC	CASSEPWTSGRAFYEQYF
-	TRBV5-1	once	TRBJ2-1	TGCGCCAGCAGCTTGGTGGGCTCCACGACCGGGGGTGAGCAGTTCTTC	CASSLVGSTTGGEQFF
TRBD1	TRBV5-4	-	TRBJ1-1	TGTGCCAGCAGACCTGGACAGGGGGCGGGGGTCACTGAAGCTTTCTTT	CASRPGQGAGVTEAFF
TRBD1	TRBV10-3	-	TRBJ2-2	TGTGCCATCAGTGAAGCCTTACAAACAGGGGCGAACACCGGGGAGCTGTTTTTT	CAISEALQTGANTGELFF
-	TRBV6-5	-	TRBJ1-4	TGTGCCAGTTCCACTCGTCAAGATGAAAAACTGTTTTTT	CASSTRQDEKLFF
TRBD1	TRBV7-2	-	TRBJ2-7	TGTGCCAGCAGCTTAGGCGGACAGGGGGCCTACGAGCAGTACTTC	CASSLGGQGAYEQYF
-	TRBV18	once	TRBJ2-3	TGTGCCAGCTCACCAGGCTTAACAGATACGCAGTATTTT	CASSPGLTDTQYF
-	TRBV7-9	-	TRBJ1-2	TGTGCCAGCAGCTTAGGGGAGGGCCAGGACTATGGCTACACCTTC	CASSLGEGQDYGYTF
-	TRBV6-6	-	TRBJ2-6	TGTGCCAGCAGCCTAACCAGGGGAACTGGGGCCAACGTCCTGACTTTC	CASSLTRGTGANVLTF
TRBD1	TRBV19	-	TRBJ1-5	TGTGCCAGTAGCAAGGACAGGGGGGACATTAATCAGCCCCAGCATTTT	CASSKDRGDINQPQHF